This T cell receptor beta chain was captured by sequencing in a study of blood T cells in healthy people across ages. Whole-study findings and limits: One million T cells yielded diversity estimates that were considered underestimates.

Together with a sample-barcoded 5' primer, a J-beta primer mix was included in a second PCR lasting about 6 to 11 cycles. TCRdb redid the calling of the 5' RACE reads with MiXCR, one entry per CDR3 protein. The repertoire holds approximately 800,000 distinct CDR3 sequences, with about 46% as singletons. On this clonotype itself: Its antigen is unidentified.

This CDR3 comprises 15 residues. From germline, CDR1 is DFQATT and CDR2 SNEGSKA (reference sequence). Trimming took off 6 bases at V and 8 bases at J, with 20 bases between the two ends. A minimum of 6 micrograms of total RNA was extracted per sample. The receptor was derived from a man older than 75 in good health. The V and J genes are TRBV20-1 and TRBJ1-6; no definite D call. The sample was blood. CDR3 DNA: TGCAGTGCGCAATGGGGAGGAGGAACGCATTCACCCCTCCACTTT. As protein: CSAQWGGGTHSPLHF.